The sequence of this T cell receptor (beta chain) was determined in a study of T cell changes during pregnancy in multiple sclerosis (dated by TCRdb to the late 2010s). For the wider study: The study looked at changes in the T cell repertoire across pregnancy in women with multiple sclerosis.

This clone was seen more than once but under ten times. What antigen it recognizes has not been identified. Base qualities are not at hand, and no much larger clone is one base apart. The protocol used for the library was the immunoSEQ multiplex PCR assay. In its TCRdb copy, this immuneACCESS table keeps in-frame sequences only and misses some clones. Where compared with another copy, unresolved V genes explain less than half of these, and the others have no known cause. Here the sample has about 94,000 clones; 80% to 95% occur a single time. 0.99% of the sample belongs to the ten largest clones. The sample here was peripheral blood, taken after pregnancy. The origin of this receptor is a female donor with multiple sclerosis, enrolled in a pregnancy study.

The CDR3 sequence is CASSIVGGNQPQHF. The DNA is as follows: TGTGCCAGTAGTATAGTTGGAGGCAATCAGCCCCAGCATTTT. The chain is encoded by TRBV19 joined to TRBJ1-5; no D gene call is confident. For CDR1 and CDR2, the germline V gene (reference sequence) lists LNHDA and SQIVND. The germline ends are 6 bases apart after V is trimmed by 1 base and J by 2 bases. Spanning cysteine to phenylalanine, the CDR3 consists of 14 amino acids. CDR3 DNA only is kept here, 42 bases in frame from base 1.